These 9 T cell receptor beta chains were sequenced from one sample in a study of T cells in Graves' hyperthyroidism and ophthalmopathy. The investigators amplified TCR beta CDR3 regions from RNA transcripts. The HTBI primer set was used in a first-round RT-PCR of the TCR CDR3. TCRdb re-analysed the multiplex PCR reads in MiXCR, keeping a single row per CDR3 protein. The data hold 350,000 to 450,000 distinct CDR3 sequences, with over 12% observed a single time. Input material: blood. These receptor sequences come from a man aged 50 or older with Graves' ophthalmopathy.

This clonotype was found a few times. J is TRBJ2-3 and V is TRBV6-1; D not resolved. This CDR3 comprises 13 residues. Trimming stripped 6 bases from V and 3 bases from J, with 10 bases between. Germline-derived CDR1 and CDR2 are MNHNS and SASEGT. The CDR3 DNA reads TGTGCCAGCAGAATGTGGAGTACAGATACGCAGTATTTT. Its protein product is CASRMWSTDTQYF.

A word on this clonotype: The CDR3 does not end in the conserved phenylalanine or tryptophan, so this is likely a read error. The chain carries TRBV20-1 and TRBJ1-2, with D tentatively TRBD1 (6 bases). Trimming took 2 bases from V and 6 from J, leaving 16 bases between them. Germline values: CDR1 DFQATT, CDR2 SNEGSKA (reference sequence). CDR3 length equals 14 residues. The CDR3 DNA sequence: TGCAGTGCTAGACGGGACAACTTGGGCAATGGCTACACCCTC. Its translation is CSARRDNLGNGYTL.

Notes on this clonotype: A single base separates this from a much larger clone, so it may be a read error. The chain has TRBV20-1 and TRBJ2-5, with TRBD2 matching over 12 bases. Germline CDR1 and CDR2: DFQATT and SNEGSKA (reference sequence). V shed 3 bases and J 10 bases; nucleotides not matched to a gene: 12. The CDR3 has 15 residues. The chain's CDR3 is CSARGLAGSTSGQYF. The CDR3 bases are TGCAGTGCTAGGGGACTAGCGGGCTCTACCAGTGGCCAGTACTTC.

This clonotype has a count of ten or more. The chain combines TRBV6-2 or TRBV6-3 with TRBJ2-5; D is unclear. CDR3 length: 11 residues. Germline CDR1 is MNHEY and CDR2 is SVGEGT. Trimming cost V 2 bases and J 5 bases, with 3 bases left between them. The CDR3: CASSYVETQYF. CDR3 DNA: TGTGCCAGCAGTTACGTTGAGACCCAGTACTTC.

This chain uses TRBV19 with TRBJ1-1; TRBD1 aligns across 7 bases. This CDR3 spans 16 amino acids. V lost 5 bases to trimming and J lost 3 bases; unmatched junction nucleotides: 12. Germline V CDR1 and CDR2: LNHDA, SQIVND (reference sequence). CDR3 coding DNA: TGTGCCAGTAGTTCGGTACTAAAAACAGGGGACACTGAAGCTTTCTTT. Translating it yields CASSSVLKTGDTEAFF. The whole variable domain, remainder taken from reference TRBV19 and TRBJ1-1, is DGGITQSPKYLFRKEGQNVTLSCEQNLNHDAMYWYRQDPGQGLRLIYYSQIVNDFQKGDIAEGYSVSREKKESFPLTVTSAQKNPTAFYLCASSSVLKTGDTEAFFGQGTRLTVV.

This clonotype turned up a few times. The chain joins TRBV14 to TRBJ2-1; D perhaps matches TRBD2 (5 bases). This CDR3 comprises 15 residues. V lost 2 bases and J lost 8, with 16 bases in between. Germline CDR1 SGHDN, CDR2 FVKESK. CDR3 loop: CASSQIRSARDEQFF. The DNA for the CDR3 is TGTGCCAGCAGCCAAATTCGCTCAGCGCGGGATGAGCAGTTCTTC.

In this sample, this clonotype turned up many times. The chain links TRBV28 to TRBJ2-2; 7 positions agree with TRBD1. Germline CDR1 reads MDHEN; CDR2 reads SYDVKM. Trimming cost V 3 bases and J 3 bases; bases outside gene matches: 7. The CDR3 sequence is 16 residues long. The CDR3 DNA reads as TGTGCCAGCAGTTTTCCCGGACAGGTGTACACCGGGGAGCTGTTTTTT. It is translated as CASSFPGQVYTGELFF.

This clonotype was seen many times. The rearrangement joins TRBV5-1 to TRBJ1-2; a possible D gene is TRBD1 (5 bases). Trimming took 6 bases from V and 3 from J, leaving 9 bases between them. Looked up from germline, CDR1 is SGHRS and CDR2 is YFSETQ. The CDR3 length is 12 residues. The chain's CDR3 is CASKEGHYGYTF. The CDR3 nucleotides read TGCGCCAGCAAGGAGGGGCACTATGGCTACACCTTC.

This clonotype has a handful of counts. The V call is TRBV19, the J call TRBJ1-1; no firm D call. Germline assignment: CDR1 LNHDA and CDR2 SQIVND (reference sequence). The length of the CDR3 is 14 residues. Trimming removed 4 bases from V and 0 bases from J, with 9 bases in between. DNA for the CDR3: TGTGCCAGTAGTAAGGCGGGCATGAACACTGAAGCTTTCTTT. Its translation: CASSKAGMNTEAFF.